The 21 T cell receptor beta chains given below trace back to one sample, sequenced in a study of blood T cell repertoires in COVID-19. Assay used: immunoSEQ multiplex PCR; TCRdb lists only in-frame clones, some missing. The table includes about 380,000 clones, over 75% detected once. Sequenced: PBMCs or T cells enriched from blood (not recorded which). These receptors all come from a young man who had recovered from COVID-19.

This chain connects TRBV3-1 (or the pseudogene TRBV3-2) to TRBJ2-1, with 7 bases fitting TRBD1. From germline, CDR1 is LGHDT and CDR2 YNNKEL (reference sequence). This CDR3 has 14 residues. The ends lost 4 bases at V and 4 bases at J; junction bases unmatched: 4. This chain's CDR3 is CASSRTGLYNEQFF. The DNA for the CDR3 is TGTGCCAGCAGCCGGACAGGTTTATACAATGAGCAGTTCTTC.

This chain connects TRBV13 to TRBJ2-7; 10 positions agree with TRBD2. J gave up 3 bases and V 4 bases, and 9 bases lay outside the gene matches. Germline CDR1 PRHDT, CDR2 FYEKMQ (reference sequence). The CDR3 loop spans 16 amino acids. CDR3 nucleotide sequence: TGTGCCAGCAGCTCAACCTTTAGCGGGGGGCGCTACGAGCAGTACTTC. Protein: CASSSTFSGGRYEQYF.

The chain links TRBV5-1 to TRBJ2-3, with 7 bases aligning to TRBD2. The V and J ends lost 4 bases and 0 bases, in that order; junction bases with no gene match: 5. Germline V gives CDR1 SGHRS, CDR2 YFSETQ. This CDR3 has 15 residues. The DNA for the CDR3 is TGCGCCAGCAGCGAGCGGGGTATAAGCACAGATACGCAGTATTTT. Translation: CASSERGISTDTQYF.

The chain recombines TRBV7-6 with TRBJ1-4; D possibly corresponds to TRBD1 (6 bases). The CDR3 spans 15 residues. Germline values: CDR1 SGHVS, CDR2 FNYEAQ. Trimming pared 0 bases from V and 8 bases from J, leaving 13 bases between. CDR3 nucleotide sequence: TGTGCCAGCAGCTTAGCGGGGGCAGTAAAGGAAAAACTGTTTTTT. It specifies CASSLAGAVKEKLFF. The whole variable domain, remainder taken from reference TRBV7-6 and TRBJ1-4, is GAGVSQSPRYKVTKRGQDVALRCDPISGHVSLYWYRQALGQGPEFLTYFNYEAQQDKSGLPNDRFSAERPEGSISTLTIQRTEQRDSAMYRCASSLAGAVKEKLFFGSGTQLSVL.

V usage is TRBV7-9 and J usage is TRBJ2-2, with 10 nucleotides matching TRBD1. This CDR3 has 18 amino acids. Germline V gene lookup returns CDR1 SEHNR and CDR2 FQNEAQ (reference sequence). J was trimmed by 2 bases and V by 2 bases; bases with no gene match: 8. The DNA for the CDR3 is TGTGCCAGCAGCTTACTTCTGGGGACAGGGGCTAACACCGGGGAGCTGTTTTTT. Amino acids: CASSLLLGTGANTGELFF. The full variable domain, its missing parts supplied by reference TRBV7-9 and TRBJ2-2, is DTGVSQNPRHKITKRGQNVTFRCDPISEHNRLYWYRQTLGQGPEFLTYFQNEAQLEKSRLLSDRFSAERPKGSFSTLEIQRTEQGDSAMYLCASSLLLGTGANTGELFFGEGSRLTVL.

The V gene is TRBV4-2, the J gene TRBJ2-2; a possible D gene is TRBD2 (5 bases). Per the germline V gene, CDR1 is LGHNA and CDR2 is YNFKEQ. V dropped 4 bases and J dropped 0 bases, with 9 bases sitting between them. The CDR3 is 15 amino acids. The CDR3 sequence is CASSLEGANTGELFF. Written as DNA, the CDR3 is TGTGCCAGCAGCCTAGAGGGAGCGAACACCGGGGAGCTGTTTTTT.

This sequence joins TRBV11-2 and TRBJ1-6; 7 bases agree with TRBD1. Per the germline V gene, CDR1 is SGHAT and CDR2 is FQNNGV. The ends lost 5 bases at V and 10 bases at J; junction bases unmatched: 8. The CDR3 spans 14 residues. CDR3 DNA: TGTGCCAGCAGCCGAGACAGGGTAGGATCACCCCTCCACTTT. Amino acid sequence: CASSRDRVGSPLHF.

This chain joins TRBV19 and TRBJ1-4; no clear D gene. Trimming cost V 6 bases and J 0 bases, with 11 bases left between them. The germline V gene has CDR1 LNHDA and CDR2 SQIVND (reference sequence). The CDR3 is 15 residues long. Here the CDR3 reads CASSLRLTTNEKLFF. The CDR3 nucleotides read TGTGCCAGTAGCCTCAGGCTAACAACTAATGAAAAACTGTTTTTT.

The CDR3 DNA reads as TGCAGTGCTAGTTTTCGTACTGATCTAAACAATCAGCCCCAGCATTTT. It yields the protein CSASFRTDLNNQPQHF. The genes are TRBV20-1 and TRBJ1-5; D uncertain. Trimming removed 3 bases at V and 3 bases at J, with 18 bases between. The CDR3 is made up of 16 amino acids. Per germline, CDR1 DFQATT and CDR2 SNEGSKA (reference sequence).

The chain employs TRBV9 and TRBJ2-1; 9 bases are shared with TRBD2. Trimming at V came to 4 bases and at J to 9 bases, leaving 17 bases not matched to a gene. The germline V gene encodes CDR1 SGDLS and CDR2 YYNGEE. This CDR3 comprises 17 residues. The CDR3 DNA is TGTGCCAGCAGCCCCACAAAGGGCGGGGGGGCCTTTGGTGAGCAGTTCTTC. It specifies CASSPTKGGGAFGEQFF.

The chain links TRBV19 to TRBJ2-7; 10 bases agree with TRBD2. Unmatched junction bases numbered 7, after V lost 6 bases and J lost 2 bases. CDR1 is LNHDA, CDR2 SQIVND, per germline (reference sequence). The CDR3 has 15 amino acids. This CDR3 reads CASSRGLAVPYEQYF. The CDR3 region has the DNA TGTGCCAGTAGCCGAGGACTAGCGGTACCCTACGAGCAGTACTTC.

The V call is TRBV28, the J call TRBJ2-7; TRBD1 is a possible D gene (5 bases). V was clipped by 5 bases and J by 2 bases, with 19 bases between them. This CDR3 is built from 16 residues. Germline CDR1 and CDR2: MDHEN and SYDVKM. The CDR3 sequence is CASSLPPGLATYEQYF. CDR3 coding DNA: TGTGCCAGCAGTCTCCCTCCAGGGTTAGCCACCTACGAGCAGTACTTC.

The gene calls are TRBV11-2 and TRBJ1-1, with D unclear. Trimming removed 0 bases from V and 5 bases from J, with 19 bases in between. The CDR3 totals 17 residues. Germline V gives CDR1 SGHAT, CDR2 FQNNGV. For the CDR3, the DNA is TGTGCCAGCAGCTTAGATCAATGGCGGGGAGAAAGGACTGAAGCTTTCTTT. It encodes CASSLDQWRGERTEAFF.

This CDR3 is CASSESQSNQPQHF. In DNA form, the CDR3 reads TGTGCCAGCAGTGAATCCCAGAGCAATCAGCCCCAGCATTTT. The rearrangement uses TRBV2 and TRBJ1-5, with D unresolved. Trimming removed 2 bases at V and 1 base at J, with 6 bases between. The CDR3 has 14 residues. Germline CDR1 SNHLY, CDR2 FYNNEI.

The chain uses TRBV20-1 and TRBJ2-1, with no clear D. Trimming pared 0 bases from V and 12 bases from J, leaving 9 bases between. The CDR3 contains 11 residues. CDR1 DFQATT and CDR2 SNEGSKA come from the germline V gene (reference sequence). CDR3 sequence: CSAREAAGQFF. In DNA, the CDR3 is TGCAGTGCTAGAGAGGCGGCCGGGCAGTTCTTC.

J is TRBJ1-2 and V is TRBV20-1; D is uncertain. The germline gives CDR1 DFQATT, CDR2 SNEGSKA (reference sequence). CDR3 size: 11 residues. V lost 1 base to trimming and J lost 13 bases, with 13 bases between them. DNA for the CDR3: TGCAGTGCTAGAGTGTCAGGCCCCCTCACCTTC. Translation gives CSARVSGPLTF.

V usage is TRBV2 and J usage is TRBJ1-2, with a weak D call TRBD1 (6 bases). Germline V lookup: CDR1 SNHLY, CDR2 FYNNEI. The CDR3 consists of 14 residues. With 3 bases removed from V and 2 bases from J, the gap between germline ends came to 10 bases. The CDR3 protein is CASSDLRGNYGYTF. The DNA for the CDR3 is TGTGCCAGCAGTGATCTCAGGGGCAACTATGGCTACACCTTC.

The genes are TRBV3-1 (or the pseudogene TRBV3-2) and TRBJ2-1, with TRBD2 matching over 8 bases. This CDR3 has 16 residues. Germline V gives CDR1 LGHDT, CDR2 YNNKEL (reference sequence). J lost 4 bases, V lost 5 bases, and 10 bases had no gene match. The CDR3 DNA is TGTGCCAGCAGCGACGGTCGCGGGGGGCCATACAATGAGCAGTTCTTC. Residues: CASSDGRGGPYNEQFF.

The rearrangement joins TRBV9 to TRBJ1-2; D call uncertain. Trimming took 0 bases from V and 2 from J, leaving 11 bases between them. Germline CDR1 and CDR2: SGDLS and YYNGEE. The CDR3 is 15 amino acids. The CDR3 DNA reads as TGTGCCAGCAGCGTAGCGGCCGGGGAGAACTATGGCTACACCTTC. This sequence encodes CASSVAAGENYGYTF.

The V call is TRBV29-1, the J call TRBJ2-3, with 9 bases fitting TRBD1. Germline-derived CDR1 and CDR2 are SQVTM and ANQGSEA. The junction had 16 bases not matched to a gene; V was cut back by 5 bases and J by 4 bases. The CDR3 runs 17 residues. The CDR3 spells CSVFVLLRDRAPDTQYF. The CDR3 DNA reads TGCAGCGTTTTCGTATTATTAAGGGACAGGGCACCAGATACGCAGTATTTT.

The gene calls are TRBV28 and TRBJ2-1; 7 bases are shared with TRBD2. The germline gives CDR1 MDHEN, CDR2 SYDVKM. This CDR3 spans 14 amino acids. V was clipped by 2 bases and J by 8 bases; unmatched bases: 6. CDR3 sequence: CASSLNRGGDEQFF. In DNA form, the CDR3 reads TGTGCCAGCAGTTTAAATAGGGGAGGGGATGAGCAGTTCTTC.